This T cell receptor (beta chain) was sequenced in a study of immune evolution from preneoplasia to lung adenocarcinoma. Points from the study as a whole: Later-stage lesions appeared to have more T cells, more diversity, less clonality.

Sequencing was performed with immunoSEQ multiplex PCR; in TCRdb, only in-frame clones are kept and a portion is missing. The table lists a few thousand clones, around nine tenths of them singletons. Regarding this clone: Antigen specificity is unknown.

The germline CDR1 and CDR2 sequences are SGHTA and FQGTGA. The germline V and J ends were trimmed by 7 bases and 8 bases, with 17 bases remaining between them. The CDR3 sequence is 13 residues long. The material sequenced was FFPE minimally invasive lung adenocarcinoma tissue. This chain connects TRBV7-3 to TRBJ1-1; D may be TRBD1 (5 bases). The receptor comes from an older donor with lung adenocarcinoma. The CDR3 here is CASKNPGSREAFF. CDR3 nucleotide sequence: TGTGCCAGCAAGAATCCAGGGAGTAGAGAAGCTTTCTTT.